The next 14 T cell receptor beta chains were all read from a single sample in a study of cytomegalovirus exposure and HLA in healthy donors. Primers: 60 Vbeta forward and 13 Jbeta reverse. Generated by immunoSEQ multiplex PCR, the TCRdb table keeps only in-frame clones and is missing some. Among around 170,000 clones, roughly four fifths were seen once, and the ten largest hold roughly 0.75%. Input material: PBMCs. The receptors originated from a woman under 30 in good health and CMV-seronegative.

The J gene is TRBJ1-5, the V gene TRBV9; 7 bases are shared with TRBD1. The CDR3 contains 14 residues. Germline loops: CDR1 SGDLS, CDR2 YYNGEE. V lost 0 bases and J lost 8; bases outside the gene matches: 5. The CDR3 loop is CASSVGGGGEPQHF. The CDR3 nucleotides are TGTGCCAGCAGCGTAGGTGGAGGGGGCGAGCCCCAGCATTTT.

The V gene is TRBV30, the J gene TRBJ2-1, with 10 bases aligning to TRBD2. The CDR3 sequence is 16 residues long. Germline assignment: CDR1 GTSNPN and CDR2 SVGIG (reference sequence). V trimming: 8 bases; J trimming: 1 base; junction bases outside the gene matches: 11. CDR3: CAVEKREGPSYNEQFF. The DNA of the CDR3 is TGTGCCGTGGAGAAGCGGGAGGGCCCGTCCTACAATGAGCAGTTCTTC.

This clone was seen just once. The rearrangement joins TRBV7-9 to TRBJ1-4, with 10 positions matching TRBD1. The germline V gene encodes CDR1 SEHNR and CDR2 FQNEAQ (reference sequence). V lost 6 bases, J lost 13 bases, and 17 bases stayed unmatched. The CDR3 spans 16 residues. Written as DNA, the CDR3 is TGTGCCAGCAGTATAAGTTTCCGGGACAGGGGCAAGAGACTGTTTTTT. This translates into CASSISFRDRGKRLFF. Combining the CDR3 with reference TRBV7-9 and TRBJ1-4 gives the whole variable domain DTGVSQNPRHKITKRGQNVTFRCDPISEHNRLYWYRQTLGQGPEFLTYFQNEAQLEKSRLLSDRFSAERPKGSFSTLEIQRTEQGDSAMYLCASSISFRDRGKRLFFGSGTQLSVL.

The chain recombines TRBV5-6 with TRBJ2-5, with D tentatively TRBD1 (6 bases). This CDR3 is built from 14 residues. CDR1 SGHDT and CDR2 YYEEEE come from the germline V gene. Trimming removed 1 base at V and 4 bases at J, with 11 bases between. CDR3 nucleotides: TGTGCCAGCAGCTTGTTGCAAGGGGGAGAGACCCAGTACTTC. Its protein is CASSLLQGGETQYF. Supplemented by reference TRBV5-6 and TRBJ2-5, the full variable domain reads DAGVTQSPTHLIKTRGQQVTLRCSPKSGHDTVSWYQQALGQGPQFIFQYYEEEERQRGNFPDRFSGHQFPNYSSELNVNALLLGDSALYLCASSLLQGGETQYFGPGTRLLVL.

CDR3 nucleotide sequence: TGTGCCAGCGGGCGACAGGGGGACACTGAAGCTTTCTTT. Translated, it gives CASGRQGDTEAFF. J is TRBJ1-1 and V is TRBV7-3, with 9 bases identical to TRBD1. J lost 3 bases, V lost 8 bases, and 4 bases had no gene match. CDR3 size: 13 residues. The germline V gene encodes CDR1 SGHTA and CDR2 FQGTGA.

CDR3 in DNA: TGTGCCTGGAGTCCAAATCACAATGAGCAGTTCTTC. Encoded protein: CAWSPNHNEQFF. The rearrangement uses TRBV30 and TRBJ2-1; D is unresolved. The CDR3 is made up of 12 amino acids. Per germline, CDR1 GTSNPN and CDR2 SVGIG (reference sequence). Between the trimmed V and J ends, which lost 2 bases and 5 bases, there was a span of 7 bases.

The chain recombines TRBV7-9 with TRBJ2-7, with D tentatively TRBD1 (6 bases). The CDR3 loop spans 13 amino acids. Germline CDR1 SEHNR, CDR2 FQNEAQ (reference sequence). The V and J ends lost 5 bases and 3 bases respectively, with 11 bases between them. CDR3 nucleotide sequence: TGTGCCAGCAGCCCGAGGACAGACTACGAGCAGTACTTC. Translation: CASSPRTDYEQYF.

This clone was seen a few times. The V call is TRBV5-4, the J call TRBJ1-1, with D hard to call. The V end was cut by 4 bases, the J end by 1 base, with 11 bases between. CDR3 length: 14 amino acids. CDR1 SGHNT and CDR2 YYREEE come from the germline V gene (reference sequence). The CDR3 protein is CASSTPEENTEAFF. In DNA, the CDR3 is TGTGCCAGCAGCACGCCCGAGGAGAACACTGAAGCTTTCTTT.

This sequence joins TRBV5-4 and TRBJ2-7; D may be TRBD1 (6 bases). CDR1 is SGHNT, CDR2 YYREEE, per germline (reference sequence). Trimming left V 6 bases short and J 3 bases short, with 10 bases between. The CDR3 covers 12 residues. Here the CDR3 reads CASTRDNYEQYF. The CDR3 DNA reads TGTGCCAGCACTAGGGACAACTACGAGCAGTACTTC. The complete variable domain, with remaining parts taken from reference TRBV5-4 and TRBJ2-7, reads ETGVTQSPTHLIKTRGQQVTLRCSSQSGHNTVSWYQQALGQGPQFIFQYYREEENGRGNFPPRFSGLQFPNYSSELNVNALELDDSALYLCASTRDNYEQYFGPGTRLTVT.

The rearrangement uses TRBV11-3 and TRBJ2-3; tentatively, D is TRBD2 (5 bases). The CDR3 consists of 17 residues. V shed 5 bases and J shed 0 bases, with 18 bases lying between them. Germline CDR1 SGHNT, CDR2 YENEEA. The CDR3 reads CASSPGWGQRSTDTQYF. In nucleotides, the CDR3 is TGTGCCAGCAGCCCTGGGTGGGGTCAGCGGAGCACAGATACGCAGTATTTT.

This CDR3 reads CASSYRALGGNEQFF. CDR3 DNA: TGTGCCAGCAGTTACAGGGCCCTCGGGGGCAATGAGCAGTTCTTC. This chain connects TRBV6-6 to TRBJ2-1, with D possibly matching TRBD2 (6 bases). V was trimmed by 2 bases and J by 6 bases, leaving 14 bases between them. CDR1 is MNHNY and CDR2 is SVGAGI in the germline V gene (reference sequence). The CDR3 length is 15 residues.

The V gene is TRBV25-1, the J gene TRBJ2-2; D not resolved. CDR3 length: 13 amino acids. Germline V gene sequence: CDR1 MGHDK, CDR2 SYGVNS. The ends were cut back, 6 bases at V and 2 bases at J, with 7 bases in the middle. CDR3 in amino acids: CASRQLNTGELFF. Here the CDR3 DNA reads TGTGCCAGCAGACAGTTAAACACCGGGGAGCTGTTTTTT.

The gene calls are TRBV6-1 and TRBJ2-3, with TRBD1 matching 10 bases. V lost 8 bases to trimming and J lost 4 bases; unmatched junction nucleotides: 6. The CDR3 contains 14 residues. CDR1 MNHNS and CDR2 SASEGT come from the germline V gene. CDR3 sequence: CASWDGQGADTQYF. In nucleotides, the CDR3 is TGTGCCAGCTGGGATGGACAGGGGGCAGATACGCAGTATTTT.

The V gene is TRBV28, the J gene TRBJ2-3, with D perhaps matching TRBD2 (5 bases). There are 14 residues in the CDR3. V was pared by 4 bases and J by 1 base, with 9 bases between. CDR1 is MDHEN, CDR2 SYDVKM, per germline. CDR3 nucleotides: TGTGCCAGCAGTTCGGGGTCGGGCACAGATACGCAGTATTTT. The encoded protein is CASSSGSGTDTQYF.